The 23 T cell receptor beta chains given below trace back to one sample, sequenced in a study of blood T cell repertoires in COVID-19. TCRdb keeps only in-frame clones here, not all; method: immunoSEQ multiplex PCR. The repertoire holds about 47,000 clones, with 70% to 90% as singletons. Source material: peripheral blood. The receptors stem from a man aged 45 to 65 with active COVID-19.

The CDR3 DNA sequence: TGTGCCATTTCGCGGGGACTAGCGGGCTACAATGAGCAGTTCTTC. Translation: CAISRGLAGYNEQFF. The chain couples TRBV10-3 to TRBJ2-1; 12 bases are a match to TRBD2. J was trimmed by 3 bases and V by 9 bases; bases with no gene match: 6. The CDR3 has 15 amino acids. Germline V CDR1 and CDR2: ENHRY, SYGVKD.

V is TRBV5-4 and J is TRBJ2-3, with TRBD2 as a possible D gene (7 bases). The CDR3 consists of 16 residues. Trimming took 1 base from V and 3 from J, leaving 15 bases between them. Germline V gene lookup returns CDR1 SGHNT and CDR2 YYREEE (reference sequence). CDR3: CASSLIRGAITDTQYF. DNA for the CDR3: TGTGCCAGCAGCTTGATTCGGGGGGCTATAACAGATACGCAGTATTTT. The variable domain in full, with the rest retrieved from reference TRBV5-4 and TRBJ2-3, is ETGVTQSPTHLIKTRGQQVTLRCSSQSGHNTVSWYQQALGQGPQFIFQYYREEENGRGNFPPRFSGLQFPNYSSELNVNALELDDSALYLCASSLIRGAITDTQYFGPGTRLTVL.

The V and J genes are TRBV29-1 and TRBJ1-2; D call uncertain. The length of the CDR3 is 11 residues. Trimming shortened V by 0 bases and J by 6 bases, and 5 bases separated the two germline ends. The germline gives CDR1 SQVTM, CDR2 ANQGSEA. CDR3 nucleotide sequence: TGCAGCGTTGAAGATTCCAATGGCTACACCTTC. Protein: CSVEDSNGYTF.

CDR3: CASSKVTGTPAHEQFF. In DNA form, the CDR3 reads TGTGCCAGCAGCAAAGTAACAGGGACCCCCGCCCATGAGCAGTTCTTC. The chain couples TRBV7-9 to TRBJ2-1, with D perhaps matching TRBD1 (6 bases). The CDR3 spans 16 residues. CDR1 and CDR2 from the germline V gene are SEHNR and FQNEAQ (reference sequence). Deletions cut 5 bases from V and 8 bases from J, with 22 bases between.

The CDR3 DNA is TGTGCCAGCAGCCAGGACAGGACTAGCCGCTCTAGCACAGATACGCAGTATTTT. Protein sequence: CASSQDRTSRSSTDTQYF. The chain joins TRBV3-1 (or the pseudogene TRBV3-2) to TRBJ2-3, with D possibly matching TRBD2 (8 bases). V was trimmed by 3 bases and J by 0 bases, leaving 19 bases between them. This CDR3 has 18 amino acids. Germline CDR1 and CDR2: LGHDT and YNNKEL (reference sequence).

V and J are TRBV6-2 or TRBV6-3 and TRBJ1-2; D gene ambiguous. The CDR3 spans 16 residues. Germline lookup yields CDR1 MNHEY and CDR2 SVGEGT. V was pared by 2 bases and J by 4 bases, with 17 bases between. The CDR3 loop reads CASSYVGAEKGYGYTF. The CDR3 DNA is TGTGCCAGCAGTTACGTTGGAGCGGAAAAGGGCTATGGCTACACCTTC.

This clone ranks as medium-sized. V gene TRBV19 combines with J gene TRBJ2-7; 8 nucleotides match TRBD1. The CDR3 contains 13 residues. Unmatched junction bases numbered 11, after V lost 10 bases and J lost 6 bases. Germline V gene sequence: CDR1 LNHDA, CDR2 SQIVND (reference sequence). This chain's CDR3 is CATTAGQAGEQYF. The DNA of the CDR3 is TGTGCCACAACCGCGGGACAGGCCGGCGAGCAGTACTTC.

The rearrangement uses TRBV6-5 and TRBJ2-5, with 7 nucleotides matching TRBD2. The CDR3 has 16 amino acids. The V and J ends lost 2 bases and 2 bases, in that order; junction bases with no gene match: 8. The germline CDR1 and CDR2 sequences are MNHEY and SVGAGI. Here the CDR3 reads CASSYGLAAAQETQYF. CDR3 DNA: TGTGCCAGCAGTTACGGTCTAGCGGCAGCACAAGAGACCCAGTACTTC.

The J gene is TRBJ1-2, the V gene TRBV28, with 7 bases that match TRBD1. Trimming removed 6 bases from V and 4 bases from J; junction bases left unmatched: 5. The CDR3 is made up of 13 amino acids. CDR1 is MDHEN, CDR2 SYDVKM, per germline. This CDR3 reads CASRRTGVYGYTF. The DNA of the CDR3 is TGTGCCAGCAGGCGGACAGGTGTCTATGGCTACACCTTC.

This clone appeared once. V usage is TRBV6-5 and J usage is TRBJ1-5; the match to TRBD1 covers 9 bases. After removal of 6 bases from V and 6 bases from J, the junction contained 6 bases not matched to a gene. This CDR3 comprises 14 residues. Germline CDR1 is MNHEY and CDR2 is SVGAGI. CDR3 bases: TGTGCCAGCAGAGGGACAGGGTCGGGTCAGCCCCAGCATTTT. It translates to CASRGTGSGQPQHF.

The CDR3 here is CASSPGQRAYGYTF. The CDR3, as DNA: TGTGCCAGCAGTCCGGGACAGCGCGCCTATGGCTACACCTTC. This rearrangement joins TRBV13 to TRBJ1-2; 7 nucleotides align to TRBD1. The CDR3 extends over 14 amino acids. V lost 6 bases, J lost 4 bases, and 8 bases stayed unmatched. Germline CDR1 and CDR2: PRHDT and FYEKMQ (reference sequence).

The chain joins TRBV7-6 to TRBJ1-4; 7 bases match TRBD1. The CDR3 is 14 residues long. The trim removed 3 bases at V and 8 bases at J, leaving 6 bases unmatched. From germline, CDR1 is SGHVS and CDR2 FNYEAQ. CDR3 residues: CASSFDRVAEKLFF. CDR3 bases: TGTGCCAGCAGCTTTGACAGGGTAGCGGAAAAACTGTTTTTT.

The chain has TRBV7-9 and TRBJ2-3; tentatively, D is TRBD1 (6 bases). Germline CDR1 reads SEHNR; CDR2 reads FQNEAQ (reference sequence). The germline V and J ends were trimmed by 4 bases and 0 bases, with 8 bases remaining between them. There are 14 residues in the CDR3. In DNA form, the CDR3 reads TGTGCCAGCAGCTCCGGACAGAGCACAGATACGCAGTATTTT. Its translation: CASSSGQSTDTQYF. The full variable domain, rest sourced from reference TRBV7-9 and TRBJ2-3, is DTGVSQNPRHKITKRGQNVTFRCDPISEHNRLYWYRQTLGQGPEFLTYFQNEAQLEKSRLLSDRFSAERPKGSFSTLEIQRTEQGDSAMYLCASSSGQSTDTQYFGPGTRLTVL.

The chain uses TRBV7-2 and TRBJ2-5; 8 nucleotides agree with TRBD1. V shed 5 bases and J 1 base; nucleotides not matched to a gene: 9. In germline, CDR1 is SGHTA, CDR2 FQGNSA. This CDR3 comprises 16 residues. CDR3 coding DNA: TGTGCCAGCAGCCCCCCGGGACAGGCTCGCCAAGAGACCCAGTACTTC. Translating it yields CASSPPGQARQETQYF.

V and J are TRBV6-5 and TRBJ2-4; D remains ambiguous. CDR3 length: 14 amino acids. The germline V gene encodes CDR1 MNHEY and CDR2 SVGAGI. The V end lost 8 bases, the J end lost 1 base, and 12 bases lay between the germline ends. The CDR3, as DNA: TGTGCCAGCCTTCCCAGTCTGGCCAAAAACATTCAGTACTTC. Residues: CASLPSLAKNIQYF.

The chain couples TRBV15 to TRBJ2-5; 7 bases are a match to TRBD2. The CDR3 covers 15 residues. Germline CDR1 reads LNHNV; CDR2 reads YYDKDF (reference sequence). Trimming removed 2 bases from V and 1 base from J; junction bases left unmatched: 4. Here the CDR3 DNA reads TGTGCCACCAGCAGAAGCGGCGGGAGCCAAGAGACCCAGTACTTC. As protein: CATSRSGGSQETQYF.

The chain's CDR3 is CASSRTGTGTEQYF. CDR3 coding DNA: TGCGCCAGCAGCCGTACCGGGACAGGGACCGAGCAGTACTTC. This chain links TRBV4-3 with TRBJ2-7; 9 bases map to TRBD1. The CDR3 consists of 14 residues. V shed 4 bases, J shed 6 bases, and the junction held 7 bases outside the gene matches. Per germline, CDR1 LGHNA and CDR2 YSLEER.

The chain is built from TRBV11-2 and TRBJ2-3, with 7 bases that match TRBD1. From germline, CDR1 is SGHAT and CDR2 FQNNGV. Germline trimming cut 1 base from V and 2 bases from J; bases unmatched to any gene: 6. The CDR3 has 16 amino acids. CDR3 nucleotide sequence: TGTGCCAGCAGCTTAGGAAGGACAGGCAACACAGATACGCAGTATTTT. Protein product: CASSLGRTGNTDTQYF. Combining the CDR3 with reference TRBV11-2 and TRBJ2-3 gives the whole variable domain EAGVAQSPRYKIIEKRQSVAFWCNPISGHATLYWYQQILGQGPKLLIQFQNNGVVDDSQLPKDRFSAERLKGVDSTLKIQPAKLEDSAVYLCASSLGRTGNTDTQYFGPGTRLTVL.

There are a few counts of this clone. The chain carries TRBV11-3 and TRBJ2-2; D possibly corresponds to TRBD1 (6 bases). CDR3 length equals 13 residues. CDR1 and CDR2 from the germline V gene are SGHNT and YENEEA. Between the trimmed V and J ends, which lost 6 bases and 5 bases, there was a span of 10 bases. The CDR3 bases are TGTGCCAGCAGAGGTAGGGGGACCGGGGAGCTGTTTTTT. Protein sequence: CASRGRGTGELFF.

The rearrangement links TRBV7-8 to TRBJ2-1, with 8 bases identical to TRBD2. Per germline, CDR1 SGHVS and CDR2 FQNEAQ. The J segment lost 0 bases and the V segment lost 6 bases, leaving 4 bases of the junction unmatched. CDR3 length equals 15 residues. The CDR3 reads CASSHSGSSYNEQFF. CDR3 coding DNA: TGTGCCAGCAGTCACAGCGGGAGCTCCTACAATGAGCAGTTCTTC.

The CDR3 reads CATSRDGGPQETQYF. DNA of the CDR3: TGTGCCACCAGCAGAGATGGAGGCCCCCAAGAGACCCAGTACTTC. V gene TRBV15 combines with J gene TRBJ2-5; D might be TRBD2 (5 bases). Germline V gene sequence: CDR1 LNHNV, CDR2 YYDKDF (reference sequence). Trimming shortened V by 0 bases and J by 1 base, and 9 bases separated the two germline ends. CDR3 length equals 15 residues.

The V gene is TRBV5-5, the J gene TRBJ1-1, with TRBD1 as a possible D gene (5 bases). Per the germline V gene, CDR1 is SGHKS and CDR2 is YYEKEE (reference sequence). The CDR3 sequence is 16 residues long. The V end was cut by 4 bases, the J end by 8 bases, with 24 bases between. This CDR3 is CASSAFGGVGLREAFF. As DNA, the CDR3 is TGTGCCAGCAGCGCCTTCGGGGGTGTGGGGCTACGAGAAGCTTTCTTT.

The rearrangement joins TRBV28 to TRBJ1-1; possibly TRBD1 for D (5 bases). The germline V gene has CDR1 MDHEN and CDR2 SYDVKM. This CDR3 is built from 16 residues. Trimming took off 0 bases at V and 1 base at J, with 12 bases between the two ends. CDR3 DNA sequence: TGTGCCAGCAGTTTATGGATCCCAGGGCGGAACACTGAAGCTTTCTTT. As protein: CASSLWIPGRNTEAFF. The whole variable domain, filled in from reference TRBV28 and TRBJ1-1, reads DVKVTQSSRYLVKRTGEKVFLECVQDMDHENMFWYRQDPGLGLRLIYFSYDVKMKEKGDIPEGYSVSREKKERFSLILESASTNQTSMYLCASSLWIPGRNTEAFFGQGTRLTVV.